The 30 T cell receptor beta chains in this list originate from one sample, sequenced in a study of Graves' ophthalmopathy and Graves' hyperthyroidism. RNA transcripts were the source from which TCR beta CDR3 regions were amplified. First-round RT-PCR with HTBI primers preceded a second-round multiplex PCR. Each CDR3 protein is one row after TCRdb ran MiXCR on the multiplex PCR reads. The sample carries about 220,000 distinct CDR3 sequences, 20% to 25% recorded once. The specimen was peripheral blood. The receptors derive from a woman between 45 and 60 years old with Graves' ophthalmopathy.

This clonotype occurred many times. The chain carries TRBV12-3 or TRBV12-4 and TRBJ1-5, with TRBD1 matching over 9 bases. J was trimmed by 3 bases and V by 6 bases; bases with no gene match: 9. The length of the CDR3 is 16 residues. The CDR3 nucleotides are TGTGCCAGCAGCGCCTCGGACAGGGGATTCAATCAGCCCCAGCATTTT. This gives the protein CASSASDRGFNQPQHF.

This clonotype was seen repeatedly, ten times or more. This sequence joins TRBV6-5 and TRBJ2-5; TRBD1 aligns across 10 bases. Trimming at V came to 6 bases and at J to 1 base, leaving 14 bases not matched to a gene. From germline, CDR1 is MNHEY and CDR2 SVGAGI. This CDR3 contains 18 residues. DNA for the CDR3: TGTGCCAGCAGACTCGAGGGAGGGACAGGGGCCCTCCAAGAGACCCAGTACTTC. This translates into CASRLEGGTGALQETQYF.

This clonotype was counted ten times or more. This chain uses TRBV20-1 with TRBJ2-7, with a tentative D call TRBD2 (5 bases). V was trimmed by 2 bases and J by 6 bases, leaving 17 bases between them. The CDR3 has 14 residues. Germline V gives CDR1 DFQATT, CDR2 SNEGSKA (reference sequence). The CDR3 sequence: CSARLTGVAGEQYF. Here the CDR3 DNA reads TGCAGTGCTAGATTGACGGGCGTGGCGGGCGAGCAGTACTTC.

This clonotype was picked up many times. The chain recombines TRBV12-3 or TRBV12-4 with TRBJ1-3, with a tentative D call TRBD1 (5 bases). Trimming pared 5 bases from V and 2 bases from J, leaving 10 bases between. CDR3 length: 14 residues. The CDR3: CASSAGGTGNTIYF. Written as DNA, the CDR3 is TGTGCCAGCAGTGCGGGGGGGACTGGAAACACCATATATTTT.

This clonotype was detected ten times or more. V gene TRBV2 combines with J gene TRBJ2-5; tentative D call: TRBD2 (5 bases). The V gene lost 4 bases and the J gene lost 0 bases, with 9 bases spanning the gap. The germline CDR1 and CDR2 sequences are SNHLY and FYNNEI. The CDR3 runs 14 residues. The chain's CDR3 is CASSGGLNQETQYF. For the CDR3, the DNA is TGTGCCAGCAGTGGAGGACTGAACCAAGAGACCCAGTACTTC. Supplemented by reference TRBV2 and TRBJ2-5, the full variable domain reads EPEVTQTPSHQVTQMGQEVILRCVPISNHLYFYWYRQILGQKVEFLVSFYNNEISEKSEIFDDQFSVERPDGSNFTLKIRSTKLEDSAMYFCASSGGLNQETQYFGPGTRLLVL.

The table lists this clonotype with a few counts. This may stem from a read error, because a much larger clone lies one nucleotide away. This sequence joins TRBV11-2 and TRBJ1-2; 8 bases match TRBD1. Germline V gives CDR1 SGHAT, CDR2 FQNNGV. The CDR3 is 16 residues long. CDR3 in DNA: TGTGCCATCAGCCCAGGCCCCAGGGGGCGACTCTATGGCTACACCTTC. Residues: CAISPGPRGRLYGYTF.

V is TRBV6-2 or TRBV6-3 and J is TRBJ1-1; D possibly corresponds to TRBD1 (5 bases). The CDR3 contains 15 residues. Germline V gives CDR1 MNHEY, CDR2 SVGEGT. Trimming took 5 bases from V and 7 from J, leaving 20 bases between them. The CDR3 bases are TGTGCCAGCAGTCTGCCCCCGACAGCTCCGAATGAAGCTTTCTTT. It yields the protein CASSLPPTAPNEAFF.

The sample holds many counts of this clonotype. This rearrangement joins TRBV6-1 to TRBJ2-5, with unresolved D. This CDR3 comprises 12 residues. Deletions cut 2 bases from V and 5 bases from J, with 6 bases between. Germline-derived CDR1 and CDR2 are MNHNS and SASEGT. The CDR3 reads CASSETWETQYF. In DNA form, the CDR3 reads TGTGCCAGCAGTGAAACGTGGGAGACCCAGTACTTC.

This clonotype appeared many times. The chain couples TRBV6-4 to TRBJ1-5, with D possibly TRBD1 on 5 matching bases. The V and J ends lost 3 bases and 4 bases respectively, with 13 bases between them. The germline V gene encodes CDR1 MRHNA and CDR2 SNTAGT. The CDR3 spans 15 residues. The CDR3 loop is CASSEDRGINQPQHF. The CDR3 DNA reads TGTGCCAGCAGTGAGGATCGGGGCATTAATCAGCCCCAGCATTTT.

This clonotype was counted at least ten times. The chain joins TRBV6-1 to TRBJ2-2; the D gene is possibly TRBD1 (5 bases). The germline CDR1 and CDR2 sequences are MNHNS and SASEGT. The length of the CDR3 is 15 residues. V was cut by 3 bases and J by 8 bases, with 16 bases left in between. CDR3 bases: TGTGCCAGCAGTGACGCGGCAGGGTCTTTTGGGGAGCTGTTTTTT. Translated: CASSDAAGSFGELFF.

This clonotype has more than one count but fewer than ten. The CDR3 nucleotides are TGTGCCAGCAGGCGACAGGGGGCATCCTACGAGCAGTACTTC. This translates into CASRRQGASYEQYF. This chain links TRBV3-1 with TRBJ2-7; TRBD1 matches 10 bases. Germline CDR1 LGHDT, CDR2 YNNKEL (reference sequence). The ends lost 6 bases at V and 1 base at J; junction bases unmatched: 3. This CDR3 is 14 amino acids long.

This clonotype appeared many times. The chain carries TRBV29-1 and TRBJ2-7; no reliable D call. CDR1 and CDR2 from the germline V gene are SQVTM and ANQGSEA. The V gene lost 5 bases and the J gene lost 0 bases, with 8 bases spanning the gap. The CDR3 extends over 12 amino acids. This CDR3 is CSVRESSYEQYF. The CDR3 DNA reads TGCAGCGTTCGCGAGTCCTCCTACGAGCAGTACTTC.

This clonotype has more than one count but fewer than ten. The chain employs TRBV5-1 and TRBJ2-6, with 9 positions matching TRBD1. J was trimmed by 0 bases and V by 4 bases; bases with no gene match: 8. Germline assignment: CDR1 SGHRS and CDR2 YFSETQ. There are 18 residues in the CDR3. CDR3 sequence (DNA): TGCGCCAGCAGCCCCCACAGGGGGCAGCTCTCTGGGGCCAACGTCCTGACTTTC. Amino acids: CASSPHRGQLSGANVLTF.

This clonotype has a count of ten or more. The J gene is TRBJ1-5, the V gene TRBV20-1; TRBD1 matches 7 bases. Looked up from germline, CDR1 is DFQATT and CDR2 is SNEGSKA (reference sequence). CDR3 length: 15 amino acids. V trimming: 1 base; J trimming: 3 bases; junction bases outside the gene matches: 6. CDR3 bases: TGCAGTGCTAGAGGACTTGACAGGGTCAATCAGCCCCAGCATTTT. Its protein product is CSARGLDRVNQPQHF.

This chain joins TRBV6-1 and TRBJ2-7; the D is unclear. The V and J ends lost 7 bases and 4 bases respectively, with 8 bases between them. Germline V gives CDR1 MNHNS, CDR2 SASEGT. The CDR3 is 11 residues long. The CDR3 spells CASMLGYEQYF. Written as DNA, the CDR3 is TGTGCCAGCATGCTAGGTTACGAGCAGTACTTC.

Many counts were recorded for this clonotype. V and J are TRBV20-1 and TRBJ2-5, with 8 bases lining up with TRBD1. Germline CDR1 and CDR2: DFQATT and SNEGSKA (reference sequence). The CDR3 contains 13 residues. V lost 6 bases, J lost 2 bases, and 5 bases stayed unmatched. CDR3 in DNA: TGCAGTGCGGAACACAGGGGGCAAGAGACCCAGTACTTC. It is translated as CSAEHRGQETQYF.

This clonotype was counted ten times or more. The chain combines TRBV6-5 with TRBJ2-2; 12 bases are shared with TRBD2. There are 16 residues in the CDR3. Looked up from germline, CDR1 is MNHEY and CDR2 is SVGAGI. J gave up 7 bases and V 7 bases, and 10 bases lay outside the gene matches. Here the CDR3 reads CASIETSGSGVGELFF. Here the CDR3 DNA reads TGTGCCAGCATCGAGACTAGCGGGAGCGGAGTCGGGGAGCTGTTTTTT.

The sample holds many counts of this clonotype. This chain links TRBV6-5 with TRBJ2-7; 8 bases align to TRBD2. The CDR3 length is 15 residues. V trimming: 3 bases; J trimming: 4 bases; junction bases outside the gene matches: 8. CDR1 is MNHEY, CDR2 SVGAGI, per germline. Here the CDR3 reads CASSYPGSGKYEQYF. Here the CDR3 DNA reads TGTGCCAGCAGTTATCCAGGTAGCGGGAAGTACGAGCAGTACTTC.

This clonotype was counted ten times or more. The chain recombines TRBV20-1 with TRBJ2-6, with 8 bases that match TRBD2. CDR1 and CDR2 from the germline V gene are DFQATT and SNEGSKA (reference sequence). V was clipped by 5 bases and J by 2 bases; unmatched bases: 5. CDR3 length: 15 residues. The CDR3 DNA follows: TGCAGTGCTCTTACAGCGGGAGCTGGGGCCAACGTCCTGACTTTC. Protein sequence: CSALTAGAGANVLTF.

The chain joins TRBV11-2 to TRBJ2-2; D remains unclear. Trimming left V 4 bases short and J 7 bases short, with 13 bases between. The CDR3 spans 14 residues. CDR1 is SGHAT and CDR2 is FQNNGV in the germline V gene. The CDR3 coding sequence is TGTGCCAGCAGCTCCTCGTTAGGAAACGGGGAGCTGTTTTTT. Amino acids: CASSSSLGNGELFF.

This clonotype was found many times. This rearrangement joins TRBV20-1 to TRBJ1-5; 10 bases fit TRBD1. The V gene's germline CDR1 is DFQATT and CDR2 SNEGSKA (reference sequence). Trimming took 3 bases from V and 4 from J; bases not matched to a gene: 9. The CDR3 totals 16 residues. In DNA form, the CDR3 reads TGCAGTGCTAGTCCCCGGGACAGGGGAGGAAATCAGCCCCAGCATTTT. It codes for CSASPRDRGGNQPQHF.

This clonotype was seen at least ten times. The chain combines TRBV27 with TRBJ1-2; 7 positions match TRBD1. From germline, CDR1 is MNHEY and CDR2 SMNVEV (reference sequence). Losses at the gene ends were 6 bases for V and 2 bases for J; bases not matched to a gene: 6. This CDR3 spans 14 amino acids. The chain's CDR3 is CASRGQVLNYGYTF. In DNA, the CDR3 is TGTGCCAGCAGAGGACAGGTCCTCAACTATGGCTACACCTTC.

This clonotype was detected ten times or more. The chain combines TRBV27 with TRBJ1-2; a possible D gene is TRBD1 (5 bases). The CDR3 contains 15 residues. Trimming left V 5 bases short and J 4 bases short, with 17 bases between. The germline CDR1 and CDR2 sequences are MNHEY and SMNVEV (reference sequence). The CDR3 loop reads CASSPRDGGSYGYTF. DNA for the CDR3: TGTGCCAGCAGTCCACGGGACGGAGGCTCCTATGGCTACACCTTC.

There are many counts of this clonotype. V gene TRBV7-8 combines with J gene TRBJ2-5; D remains unclear. CDR1 and CDR2 (germline): SGHVS, FQNEAQ. There are 13 residues in the CDR3. The V end was cut by 2 bases, the J end by 4 bases, with 8 bases between. In DNA, the CDR3 is TGTGCCAGCAGCTTATCCCTGCGAGAGACCCAGTACTTC. This gives the protein CASSLSLRETQYF.

This clonotype was seen ten or more times. V and J are TRBV6-1 and TRBJ1-5; 7 bases are a match to TRBD1. The germline V gene encodes CDR1 MNHNS and CDR2 SASEGT. The V and J ends lost 3 bases and 9 bases, in that order; junction bases with no gene match: 5. The CDR3 has 13 residues. The chain's CDR3 is CASSDTGVRPQHF. The CDR3 bases are TGTGCCAGCAGTGATACAGGGGTTCGGCCCCAGCATTTT.

This clonotype was recorded at least ten times. V is TRBV2 and J is TRBJ1-2, with 9 nucleotides matching TRBD1. Germline V gene lookup returns CDR1 SNHLY and CDR2 FYNNEI. This CDR3 spans 13 amino acids. With V trimmed by 4 bases and J by 7 bases, 4 bases remained unmatched. The CDR3 DNA reads TGTGCCAGCAGTGGAGGGACAGGGATTGGCTACACCTTC. Translated: CASSGGTGIGYTF.

This clonotype was seen at least ten times. V usage is TRBV7-8 and J usage is TRBJ1-6; D gene uncertain. CDR1 is SGHVS and CDR2 is FQNEAQ in the germline V gene. The CDR3 extends over 14 amino acids. Trimming stripped 6 bases from V and 7 bases from J, with 13 bases between. The CDR3 nucleotides read TGTGCCAGCAGACCTTCGAGTGGAAATTCACCCCTCCACTTT. This translates into CASRPSSGNSPLHF.

This clonotype was found many times. V is TRBV19 and J is TRBJ1-5, with TRBD1 identical over 8 bases. Germline loops: CDR1 LNHDA, CDR2 SQIVND (reference sequence). Trimming took 5 bases from V and 1 from J; bases not matched to a gene: 4. This CDR3 comprises 15 residues. The CDR3 DNA is TGTGCCAGTAGTCTTACAGGGGGGAGCAATCAGCCCCAGCATTTT. It codes for CASSLTGGSNQPQHF.

The CDR3, as DNA: TGTGCCAGCAGCTTCGAGCCGGGACGGAACTACGAGCAGTACTTC. Translated: CASSFEPGRNYEQYF. The rearrangement joins TRBV11-2 to TRBJ2-7; TRBD1 or TRBD2 may be the D gene (5 bases each). The CDR3 runs to 15 residues. V was clipped by 3 bases and J by 3 bases, with 15 bases between them. From germline, CDR1 is SGHAT and CDR2 FQNNGV.

This clonotype was counted between two and nine times. The chain combines TRBV19 with TRBJ2-2, with unresolved D. Trimming took 6 bases from V and 3 from J, leaving 11 bases between them. CDR1 is LNHDA, CDR2 SQIVND, per germline (reference sequence). The CDR3 contains 14 residues. CDR3 nucleotides: TGTGCCAGTAGAGAAGGGTTGGACACCGGGGAGCTGTTTTTT. The encoded protein is CASREGLDTGELFF.